A single sample is the source of the 5 T cell receptor beta chains below, sequenced in a study of blood T cell repertoires in COVID-19. TCRdb's table, derived via immunoSEQ multiplex PCR, lists solely in-frame clones and lacks some. This sample has about 530,000 clones; 85% to 90% occur once, and the top ten carry roughly 8%. Source material: peripheral blood. Receptor source: a woman aged 50 to 65 with COVID-19, enrolled during active disease.

The chain combines TRBV6-5 with TRBJ1-5; TRBD1 agrees at 10 bases. Germline-derived CDR1 and CDR2 are MNHEY and SVGAGI. This CDR3 has 15 residues. The J segment lost 6 bases and the V segment lost 7 bases, leaving 9 bases of the junction unmatched. The CDR3, as DNA: TGTGCCAGCACTCGGGACAGGGGCAAAGGTCAGCCCCAGCATTTT. This encodes CASTRDRGKGQPQHF.

The chain recombines TRBV19 with TRBJ2-7; maybe TRBD1 (7 bases). Germline lookup yields CDR1 LNHDA and CDR2 SQIVND (reference sequence). The germline V and J ends were trimmed by 5 bases and 4 bases, with 12 bases remaining between them. The CDR3 is 13 amino acids. CDR3 sequence reads: CASSAGQLYEQYF. The CDR3 nucleotides are TGTGCCAGTAGTGCGGGACAGCTATACGAGCAGTACTTC. Full variable domain (rest looked up from reference TRBV19 and TRBJ2-7): DGGITQSPKYLFRKEGQNVTLSCEQNLNHDAMYWYRQDPGQGLRLIYYSQIVNDFQKGDIAEGYSVSREKKESFPLTVTSAQKNPTAFYLCASSAGQLYEQYFGPGTRLTVT.

With regard to this clone: Other nucleotide sequences in the sample specify the same CDR3. V is TRBV11-2 and J is TRBJ2-7; 7 bases fit TRBD2. Germline lookup yields CDR1 SGHAT and CDR2 FQNNGV. Losses at the gene ends were 1 base for V and 3 bases for J; bases not matched to a gene: 3. This CDR3 region has 14 residues. The CDR3 spells CASSLAGGNYEQYF. Written as DNA, the CDR3 is TGTGCCAGCAGCTTAGCCGGGGGGAACTACGAGCAGTACTTC. Full variable domain (outside the CDR3, taken from reference TRBV11-2 and TRBJ2-7): EAGVAQSPRYKIIEKRQSVAFWCNPISGHATLYWYQQILGQGPKLLIQFQNNGVVDDSQLPKDRFSAERLKGVDSTLKIQPAKLEDSAVYLCASSLAGGNYEQYFGPGTRLTVT.

Of note for this clone: Other nucleotide sequences from this sample produce the same CDR3. The chain carries TRBV28 and TRBJ1-1, with no clear D. Germline CDR1 MDHEN, CDR2 SYDVKM. This CDR3 has 13 residues. Trimming cost V 3 bases and J 0 bases, with 5 bases left between them. In nucleotides, the CDR3 is TGTGCCAGCAGTTTTTCATTGAACACTGAAGCTTTCTTT. This gives the protein CASSFSLNTEAFF.

This clone was detected once. This same CDR3 is encoded by further DNA sequences in the sample. The V and J genes are TRBV6-1 and TRBJ1-2; D is unclear. V lost 3 bases and J lost 5, with 7 bases in between. The CDR3 has 12 amino acids. In germline, CDR1 is MNHNS, CDR2 SASEGT. For the CDR3, the DNA is TGTGCCAGCAGTGAGGGCGGGTATGGCTACACCTTC. Amino acid sequence: CASSEGGYGYTF.